This T cell receptor beta chain was sequenced in a study of blood T cell repertoires in COVID-19. Across the whole study: Sources were T cells, B-cell-depleted T cells, or PBMCs; the material itself was cDNA or gDNA.

This CDR3 spans 15 amino acids. V lost 4 bases to trimming and J lost 8 bases, with 18 bases between them. CDR1 is SGHRS, CDR2 YFSETQ, per germline. Participant ages covered about 18 to 100 years across 25 or so US areas. Only in-frame clones appear in the TCRdb table, and some are missing; sequencing was by immunoSEQ multiplex PCR. The sample carries some 390,000 clones, around 87% recorded once. This clone was found once. The clonotype was recovered from a man aged 25 to 40 who had recovered from COVID-19. Material for sequencing was PBMCs or T cells enriched from blood (not recorded which). The chain employs TRBV5-1 and TRBJ1-4; D uncertain. This chain's CDR3 is CASSVGRVAGEKLFF. CDR3 coding DNA: TGCGCCAGCAGCGTTGGACGCGTCGCGGGGGAAAAACTGTTTTTT.